The T cell receptor beta chain under discussion was sequenced for a study of T cells in Graves' hyperthyroidism and ophthalmopathy. Findings of the study overall: Ophthalmopathy and stable hyperthyroidism were separated by a 13 V-J model. Prediction of ophthalmopathy progression came a median 6.5 months pre-onset.

The CDR3 regions of TCR beta were amplified from RNA transcripts. An initial round of RT-PCR targeting the TCR CDR3 relied on the HTBI primer set. TCRdb ran MiXCR on the multiplex PCR reads and lists one entry per CDR3 protein. The repertoire holds 490,000 or so distinct CDR3 sequences, with about 22% as singletons. To note about this clonotype: Its antigen is unidentified.

This CDR3 is 17 amino acids long. Germline V CDR1 and CDR2: LGHNA, YSLEER. Unmatched junction bases numbered 6, after V lost 1 base and J lost 0 bases. The source of this sequence is an older woman with Graves' ophthalmopathy. This chain links TRBV4-3 with TRBJ2-3, with TRBD2 identical over 8 bases. Sequenced sample: blood. The CDR3 spells CASSQAPLAASTDTQYF. Written as DNA, the CDR3 is TGCGCCAGCAGCCAAGCGCCACTAGCGGCTAGCACAGATACGCAGTATTTT.